What follows are 27 T cell receptor beta chains derived from one specimen sequenced in a study of B cell selection in AIRE deficiency. The sorted conventional CD4 T cells were gated as CD4+CD127+. Method: immunoSEQ multiplex PCR; TCRdb's copy keeps in-frame clones and lacks some. Among around 24,000 clones listed, 90% to 97% were seen once. The sequenced sample consisted of CD4+CD127+ conventional T cells sorted from PBMCs. Source of these receptors: a human donor in good health.

This chain connects TRBV5-1 to TRBJ1-1, with TRBD1 matching 9 bases. V lost 4 bases and J lost 8; bases outside the gene matches: 9. This CDR3 spans 14 amino acids. Germline-derived CDR1 and CDR2 are SGHRS and YFSETQ. The CDR3, as DNA: TGCGCCAGCAGCCAAGGACAGGGGAGCGGGGAAGCTTTCTTT. Protein product: CASSQGQGSGEAFF.

This chain connects TRBV7-2 to TRBJ1-2; D gene uncertain. The CDR3 is 13 amino acids. Germline CDR1 is SGHTA and CDR2 is FQGNSA. V lost 2 bases and J 2 bases, leaving 6 bases between the germline ends. The CDR3 region has the DNA TGTGCCAGCAGCTTACAGCGCAACTATGGCTACACCTTC. Protein product: CASSLQRNYGYTF. Combining the CDR3 with reference TRBV7-2 and TRBJ1-2 gives the whole variable domain GAGVSQSPSNKVTEKGKDVELRCDPISGHTALYWYRQSLGQGLEFLIYFQGNSAPDKSGLPSDRFSAERTGGSVSTLTIQRTQQEDSAVYLCASSLQRNYGYTFGSGTRLTVV.

The CDR3 loop is CASSLSWEVNTEAFF. The DNA of the CDR3 is TGTGCCAGCAGCTTATCGTGGGAGGTGAACACTGAAGCTTTCTTT. V gene TRBV7-7 combines with J gene TRBJ1-1; D is uncertain. Germline V gene data show CDR1 as SSHAT and CDR2 as FNYEAQ (reference sequence). This CDR3 region has 15 residues. V lost 2 bases to trimming and J lost 0 bases, with 10 bases between them.

The V call is TRBV5-1, the J call TRBJ2-3; 10 bases are a match to TRBD1. Germline V gives CDR1 SGHRS, CDR2 YFSETQ. J was trimmed by 6 bases and V by 3 bases; bases with no gene match: 4. The CDR3 covers 14 residues. The CDR3 is CASSSGQGMDTQYF. CDR3 in DNA: TGCGCCAGCAGCTCGGGACAGGGGATGGATACGCAGTATTTT. The full variable domain, in which reference TRBV5-1 and TRBJ2-3 provide the parts outside the CDR3, is KAGVTQTPRYLIKTRGQQVTLSCSPISGHRSVSWYQQTPGQGLQFLFEYFSETQRNKGNFPGRFSGRQFSNSRSEMNVSTLELGDSALYLCASSSGQGMDTQYFGPGTRLTVL.

J is TRBJ2-3 and V is TRBV2; unclear D gene. Looked up from germline, CDR1 is SNHLY and CDR2 is FYNNEI. V was clipped by 5 bases and J by 0 bases, with 9 bases between them. The CDR3 runs 14 residues. CDR3 in amino acids: CASSWIFSTDTQYF. CDR3 in DNA: TGTGCCAGCAGTTGGATATTTAGCACAGATACGCAGTATTTT. The variable domain in full, completed from reference TRBV2 and TRBJ2-3, reads EPEVTQTPSHQVTQMGQEVILRCVPISNHLYFYWYRQILGQKVEFLVSFYNNEISEKSEIFDDQFSVERPDGSNFTLKIRSTKLEDSAMYFCASSWIFSTDTQYFGPGTRLTVL.

J is TRBJ2-2 and V is TRBV19; D is perhaps TRBD1 (5 bases). This CDR3 contains 14 residues. V was pared by 4 bases and J by 1 base, with 7 bases between. Germline V lookup: CDR1 LNHDA, CDR2 SQIVND (reference sequence). CDR3 sequence: CASSKGWNTGELFF. The DNA for the CDR3 is TGTGCCAGTAGTAAGGGGTGGAACACCGGGGAGCTGTTTTTT.

V is TRBV5-1 and J is TRBJ2-5, with D perhaps being TRBD1 or TRBD2 (5 bases each). There are 14 residues in the CDR3. CDR1 SGHRS and CDR2 YFSETQ come from the germline V gene. Trimming left V 4 bases short and J 3 bases short, with 13 bases between. The CDR3 loop reads CASSIGTGEETQYF. The CDR3 coding sequence is TGCGCCAGCAGCATTGGGACCGGGGAAGAGACCCAGTACTTC.

This clone was counted a single time. This chain links TRBV11-3 with TRBJ2-7; D possibly corresponds to TRBD1 (5 bases). This CDR3 is 13 amino acids long. Germline V gene sequence: CDR1 SGHNT, CDR2 YENEEA. Deletions cut 2 bases from V and 3 bases from J, with 8 bases between. The CDR3 coding sequence is TGTGCCAGCAGCTTAAGGCAGGGCTACGAGCAGTACTTC. This translates into CASSLRQGYEQYF.

The chain combines TRBV27 with TRBJ1-5; 7 bases are a match to TRBD1. Germline CDR1 reads MNHEY; CDR2 reads SMNVEV (reference sequence). With 5 bases clipped from V and 0 bases from J, the junction kept 13 bases outside the gene matches. The CDR3 extends over 18 amino acids. This CDR3 is CASSPNRGSLYSNQPQHF. For the CDR3, the DNA is TGTGCCAGCAGTCCTAACAGGGGTTCTCTTTATAGCAATCAGCCCCAGCATTTT.

The genes are TRBV6-6 and TRBJ1-1, with TRBD1 matching 7 bases. The CDR3 runs 14 residues. V shed 4 bases, J shed 0 bases, and the junction held 2 bases outside the gene matches. CDR1 and CDR2 from the germline V gene are MNHNY and SVGAGI (reference sequence). The CDR3 region has the DNA TGTGCCAGCAGTTGGGACAGCATGAACACTGAAGCTTTCTTT. Its translation is CASSWDSMNTEAFF.

The rearrangement joins TRBV6-5 to TRBJ1-1; no reliable D call. Per germline, CDR1 MNHEY and CDR2 SVGAGI. The CDR3 is 14 residues long. The V end was cut by 2 bases, the J end by 5 bases, with 12 bases between. CDR3 residues: CASSYASAGTEAFF. Here the CDR3 DNA reads TGTGCCAGCAGTTACGCGTCAGCGGGAACTGAAGCTTTCTTT.

The chain joins TRBV5-6 to TRBJ2-5; D may be TRBD1 (6 bases). Trimming took 4 bases from V and 4 from J, leaving 14 bases between them. This CDR3 comprises 14 residues. The germline CDR1 and CDR2 sequences are SGHDT and YYEEEE. CDR3 region: CASSRTEGRETQYF. The DNA for the CDR3 is TGTGCCAGCAGCCGGACAGAGGGTAGAGAGACCCAGTACTTC.

This chain joins TRBV25-1 and TRBJ1-1; tentatively, D is TRBD1 (5 bases). Germline values: CDR1 MGHDK, CDR2 SYGVNS. Trimming pared 3 bases from V and 8 bases from J, leaving 16 bases between. This CDR3 contains 14 residues. In DNA form, the CDR3 reads TGTGCCAGCAGTGACCCAGACAGACCTAGGGAAGCTTTCTTT. Translation: CASSDPDRPREAFF.

CDR3 coding DNA: TGTGCCAGCAGCCCGAGGGTACAGGGGACGACCGGGGAGCTGTTTTTT. This translates into CASSPRVQGTTGELFF. The chain employs TRBV7-3 and TRBJ2-2; 7 bases map to TRBD1. The CDR3 contains 16 residues. CDR1 SGHTA and CDR2 FQGTGA come from the germline V gene. After removal of 5 bases from V and 5 bases from J, the junction contained 11 bases not matched to a gene.

This chain links TRBV6-6 with TRBJ1-5; D call uncertain. CDR3 length: 16 amino acids. Per germline, CDR1 MNHNY and CDR2 SVGAGI (reference sequence). Trimming took 2 bases from V and 7 from J, leaving 18 bases between them. Written as DNA, the CDR3 is TGTGCCAGCAGTTACGCGGACTTAACCTTGGGGCAGCCCCAGCATTTT. This sequence encodes CASSYADLTLGQPQHF.

V usage is TRBV10-3 and J usage is TRBJ2-1; D may be TRBD1 or TRBD2 (5 bases each). The germline gives CDR1 ENHRY, CDR2 SYGVKD. Trimming stripped 5 bases from V and 8 bases from J, with 13 bases between. The CDR3 covers 13 residues. CDR3 sequence (DNA): TGTGCCATCAGTCGGGACCCCGTTTATGAGCAGTTCTTC. This translates into CAISRDPVYEQFF.

A single count supports this clone. This chain joins TRBV18 and TRBJ1-2; no clear D gene. Germline CDR1 is KGHSH and CDR2 is LQKENI. The length of the CDR3 is 14 residues. The germline V and J ends were trimmed by 3 bases and 0 bases, with 8 bases remaining between them. CDR3 in DNA: TGTGCCAGCTCACCGGACCTAGCTAACTATGGCTACACCTTC. As protein: CASSPDLANYGYTF.

This chain links TRBV25-1 with TRBJ1-2; D uncertain. Trimming stripped 1 base from V and 5 bases from J, with 14 bases between. This CDR3 has 15 residues. CDR1 and CDR2 (germline): MGHDK, SYGVNS. The CDR3 reads CASSESVGARYGYTF. CDR3 DNA sequence: TGTGCCAGCAGTGAATCCGTAGGCGCACGTTATGGCTACACCTTC.

This sequence joins TRBV5-1 and TRBJ2-3, with 15 bases identical to TRBD2. The V gene's germline CDR1 is SGHRS and CDR2 YFSETQ. The CDR3 is made up of 18 amino acids. V trimming: 6 bases; J trimming: 7 bases; junction bases outside the gene matches: 15. For the CDR3, the DNA is TGCGCCAGCACCACAACCGCCGGGACTAGCGGGGGGTCATATACGCAGTATTTT. As protein: CASTTTAGTSGGSYTQYF.

The rearrangement joins TRBV6-1 to TRBJ1-5; 7 bases are a match to TRBD1. Trimming took 3 bases from V and 5 from J; bases not matched to a gene: 10. This CDR3 contains 16 residues. In germline, CDR1 is MNHNS, CDR2 SASEGT. CDR3 bases: TGTGCCAGCAGTGAGCTGACAGGGAGGCAGGATCAGCCCCAGCATTTT. Protein sequence: CASSELTGRQDQPQHF.

This chain links TRBV28 with TRBJ2-2, with 8 bases that match TRBD1. The CDR3 consists of 15 residues. V trimming: 6 bases; J trimming: 3 bases; junction bases outside the gene matches: 6. In germline, CDR1 is MDHEN, CDR2 SYDVKM. In DNA, the CDR3 is TGTGCCAGCAGCCTGAGGACAGGGTACACCGGGGAGCTGTTTTTT. Amino acid sequence: CASSLRTGYTGELFF.

V usage is TRBV15 and J usage is TRBJ1-1; 8 bases match TRBD1. The germline V gene encodes CDR1 LNHNV and CDR2 YYDKDF (reference sequence). Trimming cost V 0 bases and J 10 bases; bases outside gene matches: 10. The CDR3 consists of 15 residues. The CDR3 region is CATSRDQGAGVVAFF. In DNA, the CDR3 is TGTGCCACCAGCAGAGACCAGGGGGCTGGAGTAGTAGCTTTCTTT.

This clone was seen a few times. This chain joins TRBV6-5 and TRBJ2-7, with 7 bases matching TRBD2. CDR1 is MNHEY and CDR2 is SVGAGI in the germline V gene. This CDR3 has 13 amino acids. V lost 5 bases, J lost 6 bases, and 7 bases stayed unmatched. In DNA form, the CDR3 reads TGTGCCAGCAGTCCCAGTGGGGGGGGCGAGCAGTACTTC. Protein product: CASSPSGGGEQYF.

The V and J genes are TRBV18 and TRBJ1-1; weak D call: TRBD1 (5 bases). V dropped 0 bases and J dropped 5 bases, with 19 bases sitting between them. There are 17 residues in the CDR3. The germline V gene encodes CDR1 KGHSH and CDR2 LQKENI. The CDR3 region is CASSPPKTWGTATEAFF. The CDR3, as DNA: TGTGCCAGCTCACCACCGAAAACTTGGGGGACGGCGACTGAAGCTTTCTTT.

The V gene is TRBV11-2, the J gene TRBJ2-2; TRBD1 agrees at 7 bases. This CDR3 has 16 residues. V lost 7 bases to trimming and J lost 5 bases; unmatched junction nucleotides: 13. Germline lookup yields CDR1 SGHAT and CDR2 FQNNGV. The CDR3 loop is CASIGYRGIWTGELFF. CDR3 nucleotides: TGTGCCAGCATTGGTTACAGGGGAATTTGGACCGGGGAGCTGTTTTTT.

The chain recombines TRBV7-9 with TRBJ2-5; TRBD1 aligns across 9 bases. Germline-derived CDR1 and CDR2 are SEHNR and FQNEAQ (reference sequence). This CDR3 has 15 amino acids. V shed 8 bases and J 5 bases; nucleotides not matched to a gene: 12. The CDR3 sequence: CASSIDGTGHETQYF. The DNA of the CDR3 is TGTGCCAGCTCTATCGACGGGACAGGGCACGAGACCCAGTACTTC.

This chain links TRBV7-2 with TRBJ1-2; D remains ambiguous. V gave up 4 bases and J gave up 8 bases, with 11 bases separating them. This CDR3 has 12 amino acids. The germline CDR1 and CDR2 sequences are SGHTA and FQGNSA. The CDR3 DNA sequence: TGTGCCAGCAGCTCCGTCGGGAGCGGCTACACCTTC. Its protein is CASSSVGSGYTF.